Following are 19 T cell receptor beta chains from one sample sequenced in a study of blood T cell repertoires in COVID-19. Clones were sequenced by immunoSEQ multiplex PCR, and TCRdb holds only the in-frame ones, with some missing. This sample has over 200,000 clones; 80% to 85% occur once, and the top ten carry 6.8%. Sequenced input: PBMCs or T cells enriched from blood (not recorded which). These receptors came from a woman in her forties who had recovered from COVID-19.

The chain employs TRBV7-8 and TRBJ1-5, with a tentative D call TRBD1 (5 bases). Deletions cut 3 bases from V and 4 bases from J, with 10 bases between. The CDR3 sequence is 14 residues long. CDR1 SGHVS and CDR2 FQNEAQ come from the germline V gene. Written as DNA, the CDR3 is TGTGCCAGCAGCTTGGTCAGGGAAAATCAGCCCCAGCATTTT. Its protein is CASSLVRENQPQHF.

This sequence joins TRBV18 and TRBJ1-6; 7 nucleotides agree with TRBD1. V trimming: 0 bases; J trimming: 14 bases; junction bases outside the gene matches: 10. Germline-derived CDR1 and CDR2 are KGHSH and LQKENI. The CDR3 is made up of 15 amino acids. The CDR3 loop reads CASSPPTGTPPTLHF. The CDR3 region has the DNA TGTGCCAGCTCACCACCGACAGGGACCCCCCCTACCCTCCACTTT.

The chain recombines TRBV27 with TRBJ2-6; 9 positions agree with TRBD1. Germline values: CDR1 MNHEY, CDR2 SMNVEV (reference sequence). This CDR3 spans 21 amino acids. The ends lost 8 bases at V and 2 bases at J; junction bases unmatched: 22. The CDR3 DNA is TGTGCCAGCGGATATAAAGTTCGACAGGGGGGCCGGGTCACTGGGGCCAACGTCCTGACTTTC. This encodes CASGYKVRQGGRVTGANVLTF.

This chain links TRBV5-6 with TRBJ2-3, with 8 bases fitting TRBD1. Trimming at V came to 1 base and at J to 2 bases, leaving 6 bases not matched to a gene. The CDR3 sequence is 16 residues long. Germline assignment: CDR1 SGHDT and CDR2 YYEEEE. The CDR3 DNA reads TGTGCCAGCAGCTTGCCCACAGGGGGGAACACAGATACGCAGTATTTT. Protein: CASSLPTGGNTDTQYF.

This chain connects TRBV7-9 to TRBJ1-2; D may be TRBD1 (6 bases). This CDR3 comprises 12 residues. Germline values: CDR1 SEHNR, CDR2 FQNEAQ (reference sequence). The ends were cut back, 5 bases at V and 8 bases at J, with 12 bases in the middle. In DNA form, the CDR3 reads TGTGCCAGCAGCGCAGGGGCTCGGGGCTACACCTTC. The encoded protein is CASSAGARGYTF.

CDR3 amino acids: CASSKVNKETQYF. The CDR3 DNA sequence: TGTGCCAGCAGCAAAGTGAACAAAGAGACCCAGTACTTC. The V and J genes are TRBV21-1 and TRBJ2-5; the table's D gene call, TRBD1, was not cross checked with the DNA. TRBV21-1 is classified as a pseudogene. This CDR3 region has 13 residues.

The chain joins TRBV29-1 to TRBJ2-1, with 8 bases lining up with TRBD2. CDR3 size: 14 residues. The germline CDR1 and CDR2 sequences are SQVTM and ANQGSEA. V shed 3 bases, J shed 9 bases, and the junction held 10 bases outside the gene matches. This CDR3 is CSVERSGAFGEQFF. The DNA of the CDR3 is TGCAGCGTTGAGCGTAGCGGGGCATTCGGTGAGCAGTTCTTC.

The sample holds one count of this clone. This chain connects TRBV3-1 (or the pseudogene TRBV3-2) to TRBJ2-7; 11 positions match TRBD1. CDR1 LGHDT and CDR2 YNNKEL come from the germline V gene (reference sequence). This CDR3 is 16 amino acids long. Trimming at V came to 1 base and at J to 2 bases, leaving 4 bases not matched to a gene. The CDR3 loop is CASSQAWGQGAYEQYF. The CDR3, as DNA: TGTGCCAGCAGCCAAGCATGGGGACAGGGGGCCTACGAGCAGTACTTC.

The table lists this clone with a count of one. V and J are TRBV25-1 and TRBJ2-7; maybe TRBD1 (5 bases). The CDR3 covers 15 residues. V lost 4 bases and J 1 base, leaving 14 bases between the germline ends. From germline, CDR1 is MGHDK and CDR2 SYGVNS. CDR3: CASSGEGAGSYEQYF. DNA for the CDR3: TGTGCCAGCAGTGGGGAAGGGGCAGGTTCCTACGAGCAGTACTTC.

In this sample, this clone turned up once. The genes are TRBV7-2 and TRBJ1-1; the match to TRBD1 covers 8 bases. The trim removed 6 bases at V and 4 bases at J, leaving 7 bases unmatched. The CDR3 covers 14 residues. Germline V gene lookup returns CDR1 SGHTA and CDR2 FQGNSA. The CDR3 nucleotides read TGTGCCAGCAGGCCGAGACAGGGGCCCACTGAAGCTTTCTTT. It is translated as CASRPRQGPTEAFF.

This chain connects TRBV5-1 to TRBJ1-3; D gene unclear. Looked up from germline, CDR1 is SGHRS and CDR2 is YFSETQ. V was clipped by 0 bases and J by 0 bases, with 7 bases between them. CDR3 size: 15 residues. CDR3 amino acids: CASSLVGGSGNTIYF. CDR3 in DNA: TGCGCCAGCAGCTTGGTTGGCGGCTCTGGAAACACCATATATTTT.

With regard to this clone: At one boundary the junction diverges from the germline segment, which might be a read error. V gene TRBV30 combines with J gene TRBJ1-4; D is uncertain. Germline CDR1 GTSNPN, CDR2 SVGIG (reference sequence). The CDR3 extends over 11 amino acids. CDR3 protein: CAWSPREILFF. The CDR3 nucleotides are TGTGCCTGGAGTCCCCGGGAAATACTGTTTTTT.

The rearrangement joins TRBV9 to TRBJ1-2; 7 positions match TRBD1. Germline V gene data show CDR1 as SGDLS and CDR2 as YYNGEE. Losses at the gene ends were 3 bases for V and 4 bases for J; bases not matched to a gene: 9. The CDR3 is 15 residues long. This CDR3 is CASSATVGQVYGYTF. In DNA form, the CDR3 reads TGTGCCAGCAGCGCCACGGTAGGACAGGTCTATGGCTACACCTTC.

Written as DNA, the CDR3 is TGCGCCAGCAGCTTGGGAGGAGGGCCGAATTCACCCCTCCACTTT. It is translated as CASSLGGGPNSPLHF. The chain has TRBV5-1 and TRBJ1-6, with D unclear. The CDR3 consists of 15 residues. The V gene lost 0 bases and the J gene lost 7 bases, with 11 bases spanning the gap. Germline-derived CDR1 and CDR2 are SGHRS and YFSETQ.

The V and J genes are TRBV5-6 and TRBJ2-3, with 11 bases identical to TRBD1. Trimming removed 4 bases from V and 4 bases from J; junction bases left unmatched: 5. The CDR3 extends over 15 amino acids. Germline V gene data show CDR1 as SGHDT and CDR2 as YYEEEE. The CDR3 spells CASSQRTGGADTQYF. Here the CDR3 DNA reads TGTGCCAGCAGCCAGCGGACAGGGGGCGCAGATACGCAGTATTTT.

The genes are TRBV7-9 and TRBJ2-4; D is unclear. The CDR3 sequence is 10 residues long. CDR1 and CDR2 (germline): SEHNR, FQNEAQ (reference sequence). The germline V and J ends were trimmed by 5 bases and 8 bases, with 4 bases remaining between them. CDR3 DNA: TGTGCCAGCAGCACGGACATTCAGTACTTC. Translated: CASSTDIQYF.

This sequence joins TRBV21-1 and TRBJ2-3; TRBD1 is the table's D call, not checked against the DNA. TRBV21-1 is deemed a pseudogene. The CDR3 length is 11 residues. The CDR3 sequence: CARKPGQGVYF. As DNA, the CDR3 is TGTGCCAGAAAACCGGGACAGGGGGTGTATTTT.

The chain links TRBV28 to TRBJ1-1, with D unresolved. The CDR3 is 14 residues long. Trimming left V 5 bases short and J 0 bases short, with 10 bases between. Germline V gene lookup returns CDR1 MDHEN and CDR2 SYDVKM. Here the CDR3 DNA reads TGTGCCAGCAGTATGGCAACAATGAACACTGAAGCTTTCTTT. It encodes CASSMATMNTEAFF.

The chain carries TRBV6-2 or TRBV6-3 and TRBJ1-1; D is perhaps TRBD1 (5 bases). Per the germline V gene, CDR1 is MNHEY and CDR2 is SVGEGT. V was pared by 6 bases and J by 3 bases, with 14 bases between. The CDR3 totals 14 residues. CDR3 DNA: TGTGCCAGCAGCCTAACGGGGGATTACACTGAAGCTTTCTTT. Its protein is CASSLTGDYTEAFF.